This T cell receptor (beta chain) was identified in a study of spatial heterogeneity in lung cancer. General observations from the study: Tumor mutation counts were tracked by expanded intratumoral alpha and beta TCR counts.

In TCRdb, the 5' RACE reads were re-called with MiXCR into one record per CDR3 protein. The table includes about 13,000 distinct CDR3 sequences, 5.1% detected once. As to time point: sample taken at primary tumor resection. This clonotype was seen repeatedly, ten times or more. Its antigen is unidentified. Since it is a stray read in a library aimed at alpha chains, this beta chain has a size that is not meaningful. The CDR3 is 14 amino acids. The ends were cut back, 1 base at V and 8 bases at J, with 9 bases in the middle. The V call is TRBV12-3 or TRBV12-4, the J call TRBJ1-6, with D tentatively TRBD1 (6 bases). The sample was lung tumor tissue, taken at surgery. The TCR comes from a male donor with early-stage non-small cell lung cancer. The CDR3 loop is CASSLGQGYSPLHF. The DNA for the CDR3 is TGTGCCAGCAGTTTAGGGCAGGGGTATTCACCCCTCCACTTT.